This T cell receptor beta chain originates from a study of beta chain features in type 1 diabetes. All of the isolated RNA was reverse transcribed, so expressed TCRB transcripts were sequenced. Data came from immunoSEQ multiplex PCR; TCRdb stores just in-frame clones and leaves some out. The sample records over 500,000 clones, roughly a sixth being singletons. The sample consisted of naive CD4+ T cells from blood. The source is a man between 18 and 29 years old in good health.

The chain's CDR3 is CASSLGQRSNQPQHF. The CDR3 DNA reads TGTGCCAGCAGCTTGGGACAGCGAAGCAATCAGCCCCAGCATTTT. The chain combines TRBV5-6 with TRBJ1-5, with a possible D match to TRBD1 (5 bases). The CDR3 runs to 15 residues. The V gene's germline CDR1 is SGHDT and CDR2 YYEEEE. V was cut by 0 bases and J by 1 base, with 8 bases left in between.